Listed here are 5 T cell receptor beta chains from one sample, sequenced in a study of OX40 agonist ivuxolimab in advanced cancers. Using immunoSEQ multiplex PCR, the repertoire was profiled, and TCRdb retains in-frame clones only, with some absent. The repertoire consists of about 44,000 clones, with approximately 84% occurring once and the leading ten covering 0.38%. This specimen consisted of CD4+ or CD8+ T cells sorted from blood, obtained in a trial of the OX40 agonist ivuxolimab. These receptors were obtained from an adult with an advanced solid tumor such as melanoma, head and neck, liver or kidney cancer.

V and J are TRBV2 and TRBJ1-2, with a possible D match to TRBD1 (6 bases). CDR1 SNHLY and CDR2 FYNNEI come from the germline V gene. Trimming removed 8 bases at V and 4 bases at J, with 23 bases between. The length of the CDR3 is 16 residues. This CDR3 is CASLGQGKGQLYGYTF. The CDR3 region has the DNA TGTGCCAGCTTAGGCCAGGGGAAGGGCCAACTCTATGGCTACACCTTC. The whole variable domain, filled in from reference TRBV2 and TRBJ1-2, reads EPEVTQTPSHQVTQMGQEVILRCVPISNHLYFYWYRQILGQKVEFLVSFYNNEISEKSEIFDDQFSVERPDGSNFTLKIRSTKLEDSAMYFCASLGQGKGQLYGYTFGSGTRLTVV.

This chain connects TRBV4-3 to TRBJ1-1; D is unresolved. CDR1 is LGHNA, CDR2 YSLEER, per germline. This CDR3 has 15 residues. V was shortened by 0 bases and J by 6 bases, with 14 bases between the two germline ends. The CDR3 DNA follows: TGCGCCAGCAGCCAAGATCCTACGTCGGGTGCTGAAGCTTTCTTT. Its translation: CASSQDPTSGAEAFF.

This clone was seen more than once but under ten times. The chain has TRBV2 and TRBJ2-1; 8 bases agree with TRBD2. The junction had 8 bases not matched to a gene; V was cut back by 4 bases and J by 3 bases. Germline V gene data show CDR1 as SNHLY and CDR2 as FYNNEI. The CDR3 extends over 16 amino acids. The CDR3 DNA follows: TGTGCCAGCAGTGTTTTGGTAAGCGGGGGCTACAATGAGCAGTTCTTC. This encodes CASSVLVSGGYNEQFF.

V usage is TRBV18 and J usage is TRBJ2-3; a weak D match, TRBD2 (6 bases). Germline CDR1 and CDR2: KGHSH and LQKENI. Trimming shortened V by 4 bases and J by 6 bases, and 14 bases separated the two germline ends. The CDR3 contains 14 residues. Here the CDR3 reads CASSLDPGRDTQYF. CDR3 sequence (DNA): TGTGCCAGCTCACTCGACCCGGGGAGGGATACGCAGTATTTT.

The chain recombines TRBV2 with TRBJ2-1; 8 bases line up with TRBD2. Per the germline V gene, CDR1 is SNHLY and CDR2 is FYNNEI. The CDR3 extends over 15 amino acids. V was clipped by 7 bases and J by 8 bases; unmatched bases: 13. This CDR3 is CASKLFAGGVDEQFF. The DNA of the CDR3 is TGTGCCAGCAAGCTCTTTGCGGGAGGTGTAGATGAGCAGTTCTTC.